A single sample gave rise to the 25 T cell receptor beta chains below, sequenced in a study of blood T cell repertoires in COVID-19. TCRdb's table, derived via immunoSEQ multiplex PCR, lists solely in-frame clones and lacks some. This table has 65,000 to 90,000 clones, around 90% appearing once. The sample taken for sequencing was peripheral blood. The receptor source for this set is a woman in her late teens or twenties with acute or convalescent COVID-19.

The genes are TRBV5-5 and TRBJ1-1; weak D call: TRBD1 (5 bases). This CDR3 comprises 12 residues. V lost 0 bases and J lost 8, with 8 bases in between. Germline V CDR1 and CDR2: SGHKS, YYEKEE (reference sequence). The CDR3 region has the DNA TGTGCCAGCAGCTTGGTGCAGGGAGAAGCTTTCTTT. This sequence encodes CASSLVQGEAFF.

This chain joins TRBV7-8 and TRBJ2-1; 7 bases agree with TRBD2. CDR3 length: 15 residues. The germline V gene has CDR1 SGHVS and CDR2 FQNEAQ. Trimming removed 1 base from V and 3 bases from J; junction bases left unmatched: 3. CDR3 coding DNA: TGTGCCAGCAGCTTAGTTGGCGGGAGCTACAATGAGCAGTTCTTC. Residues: CASSLVGGSYNEQFF.

This CDR3 reads CASTETGTGANVLTF. The CDR3 bases are TGTGCCAGTACCGAAACAGGGACTGGGGCCAACGTCCTGACTTTC. The chain couples TRBV19 to TRBJ2-6; the D gene is possibly TRBD1 (6 bases). Germline V CDR1 and CDR2: LNHDA, SQIVND (reference sequence). The CDR3 loop spans 15 amino acids. Trimming took 7 bases from V and 2 from J, leaving 12 bases between them. Filled out from reference TRBV19 and TRBJ2-6, the complete variable domain reads DGGITQSPKYLFRKEGQNVTLSCEQNLNHDAMYWYRQDPGQGLRLIYYSQIVNDFQKGDIAEGYSVSREKKESFPLTVTSAQKNPTAFYLCASTETGTGANVLTFGAGSRLTVL.

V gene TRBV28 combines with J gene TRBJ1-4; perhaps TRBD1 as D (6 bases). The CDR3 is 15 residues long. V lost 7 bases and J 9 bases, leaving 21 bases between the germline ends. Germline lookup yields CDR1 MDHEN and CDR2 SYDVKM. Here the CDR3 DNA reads TGTGCCAGCACCCTACTCACAGGGCCGAACAAAAAACTGTTTTTT. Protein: CASTLLTGPNKKLFF.

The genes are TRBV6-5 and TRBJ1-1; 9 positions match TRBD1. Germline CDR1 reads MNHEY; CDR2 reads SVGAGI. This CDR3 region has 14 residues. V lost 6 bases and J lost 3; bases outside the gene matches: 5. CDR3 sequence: CASRGTGRDTEAFF. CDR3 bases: TGTGCCAGCAGGGGGACAGGGAGGGACACTGAAGCTTTCTTT.

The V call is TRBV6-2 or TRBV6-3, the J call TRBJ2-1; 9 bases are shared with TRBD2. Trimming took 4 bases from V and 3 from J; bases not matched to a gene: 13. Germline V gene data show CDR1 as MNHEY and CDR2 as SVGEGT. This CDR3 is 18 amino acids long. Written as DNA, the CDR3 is TGTGCCAGCAGTTGGCTAGCGGGACACTTGGACTACTACAATGAGCAGTTCTTC. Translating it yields CASSWLAGHLDYYNEQFF.

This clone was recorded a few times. The CDR3 DNA reads TGTGCCAGTAGCCTCGGGAGCACCTACGAGCAGTACTTC. This translates into CASSLGSTYEQYF. The chain couples TRBV19 to TRBJ2-7, with D perhaps matching TRBD2 (6 bases). Germline values: CDR1 LNHDA, CDR2 SQIVND (reference sequence). CDR3 length equals 13 residues. V was pared by 6 bases and J by 2 bases, with 11 bases between. Full variable domain (missing parts from reference TRBV19 and TRBJ2-7): DGGITQSPKYLFRKEGQNVTLSCEQNLNHDAMYWYRQDPGQGLRLIYYSQIVNDFQKGDIAEGYSVSREKKESFPLTVTSAQKNPTAFYLCASSLGSTYEQYFGPGTRLTVT.

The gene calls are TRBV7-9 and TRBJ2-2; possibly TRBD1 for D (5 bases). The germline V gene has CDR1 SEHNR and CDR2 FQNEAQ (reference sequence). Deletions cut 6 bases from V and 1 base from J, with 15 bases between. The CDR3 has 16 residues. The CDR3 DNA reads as TGTGCCAGCAGTCCTCAAAGACAGATGAACACCGGGGAGCTGTTTTTT. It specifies CASSPQRQMNTGELFF. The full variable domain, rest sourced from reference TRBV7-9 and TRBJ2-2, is DTGVSQNPRHKITKRGQNVTFRCDPISEHNRLYWYRQTLGQGPEFLTYFQNEAQLEKSRLLSDRFSAERPKGSFSTLEIQRTEQGDSAMYLCASSPQRQMNTGELFFGEGSRLTVL.

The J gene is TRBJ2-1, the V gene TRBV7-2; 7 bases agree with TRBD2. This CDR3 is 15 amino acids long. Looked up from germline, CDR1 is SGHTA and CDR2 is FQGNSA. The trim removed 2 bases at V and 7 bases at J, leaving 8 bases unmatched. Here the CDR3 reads CASSLRGREENEQFF. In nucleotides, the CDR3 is TGTGCCAGCAGCTTACGTGGGAGGGAGGAAAATGAGCAGTTCTTC.

The CDR3 sequence is CASSFRGRGQPQHF. The DNA of the CDR3 is TGTGCCAGCAGTTTCAGGGGCCGGGGTCAGCCCCAGCATTTT. The chain links TRBV27 to TRBJ1-5; D perhaps matches TRBD1 (6 bases). Germline CDR1 reads MNHEY; CDR2 reads SMNVEV (reference sequence). This CDR3 spans 14 amino acids. V dropped 3 bases and J dropped 6 bases, with 12 bases sitting between them.

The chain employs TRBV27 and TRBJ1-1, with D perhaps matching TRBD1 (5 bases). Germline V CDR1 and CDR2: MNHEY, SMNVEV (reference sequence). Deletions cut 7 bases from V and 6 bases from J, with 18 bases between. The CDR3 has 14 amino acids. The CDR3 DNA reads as TGTGCCAGCAAATATGGGCCCACAGGCGCTGAAGCTTTCTTT. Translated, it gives CASKYGPTGAEAFF.

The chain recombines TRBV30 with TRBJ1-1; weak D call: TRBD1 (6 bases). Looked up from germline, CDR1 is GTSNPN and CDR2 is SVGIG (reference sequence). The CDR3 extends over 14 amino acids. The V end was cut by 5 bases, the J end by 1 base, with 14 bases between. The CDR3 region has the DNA TGTGCCTGGTCCGGGGACACGGGGAACACTGAAGCTTTCTTT. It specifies CAWSGDTGNTEAFF.

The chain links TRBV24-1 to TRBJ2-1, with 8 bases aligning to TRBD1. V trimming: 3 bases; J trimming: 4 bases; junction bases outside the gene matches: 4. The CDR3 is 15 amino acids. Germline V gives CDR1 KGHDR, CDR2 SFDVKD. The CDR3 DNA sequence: TGTGCCACCAGTGATACGGGACAGGAATACAATGAGCAGTTCTTC. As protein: CATSDTGQEYNEQFF.

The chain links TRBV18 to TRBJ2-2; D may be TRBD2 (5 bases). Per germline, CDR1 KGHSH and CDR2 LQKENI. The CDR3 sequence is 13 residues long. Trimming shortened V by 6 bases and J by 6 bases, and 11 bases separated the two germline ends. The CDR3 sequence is CASSPQEAGELFF. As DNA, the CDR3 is TGTGCCAGCTCCCCCCAGGAGGCCGGGGAGCTGTTTTTT.

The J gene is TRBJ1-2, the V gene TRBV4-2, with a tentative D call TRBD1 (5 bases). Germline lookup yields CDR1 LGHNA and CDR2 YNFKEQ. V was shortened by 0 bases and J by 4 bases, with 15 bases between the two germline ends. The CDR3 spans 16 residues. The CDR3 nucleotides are TGTGCCAGCAGCCAAGATTTCAGGGCGAAGGGCTATGGCTACACCTTC. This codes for CASSQDFRAKGYGYTF.

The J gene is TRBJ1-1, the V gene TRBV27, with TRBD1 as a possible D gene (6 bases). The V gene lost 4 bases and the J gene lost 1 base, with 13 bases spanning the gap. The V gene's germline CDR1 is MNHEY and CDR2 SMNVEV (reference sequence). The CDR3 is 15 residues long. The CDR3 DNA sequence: TGTGCCAGCAGTTCAGGCTTGGGGGCGAACACTGAAGCTTTCTTT. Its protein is CASSSGLGANTEAFF.

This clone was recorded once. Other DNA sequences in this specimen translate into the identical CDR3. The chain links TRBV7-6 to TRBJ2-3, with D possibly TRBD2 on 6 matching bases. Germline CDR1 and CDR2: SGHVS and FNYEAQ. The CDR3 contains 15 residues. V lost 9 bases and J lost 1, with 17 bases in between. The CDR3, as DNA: TGTGCCAGTAGTTTAAGGTCTAGCGGCACAGATACGCAGTATTTT. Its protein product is CASSLRSSGTDTQYF.

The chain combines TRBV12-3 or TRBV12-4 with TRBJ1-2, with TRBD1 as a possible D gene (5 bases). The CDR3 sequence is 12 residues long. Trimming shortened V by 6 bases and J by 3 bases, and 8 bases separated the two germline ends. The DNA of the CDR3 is TGTGCCAGCAGCGACAGCTACTATGGCTACACCTTC. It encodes CASSDSYYGYTF.

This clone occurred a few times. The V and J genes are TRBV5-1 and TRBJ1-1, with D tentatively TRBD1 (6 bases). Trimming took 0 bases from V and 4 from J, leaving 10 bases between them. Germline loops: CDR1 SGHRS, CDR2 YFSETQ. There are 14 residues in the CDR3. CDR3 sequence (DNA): TGCGCCAGCAGCTTGGCTTCAGGGGCCACTGAAGCTTTCTTT. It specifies CASSLASGATEAFF.

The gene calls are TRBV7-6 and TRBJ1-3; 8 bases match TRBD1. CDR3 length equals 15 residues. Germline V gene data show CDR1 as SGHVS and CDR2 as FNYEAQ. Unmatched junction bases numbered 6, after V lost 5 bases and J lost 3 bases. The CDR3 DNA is TGTGCCAGCAGCGCAGACAGGGGCGATGGAAACACCATATATTTT. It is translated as CASSADRGDGNTIYF. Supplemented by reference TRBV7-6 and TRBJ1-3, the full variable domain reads GAGVSQSPRYKVTKRGQDVALRCDPISGHVSLYWYRQALGQGPEFLTYFNYEAQQDKSGLPNDRFSAERPEGSISTLTIQRTEQRDSAMYRCASSADRGDGNTIYFGEGSWLTVV.

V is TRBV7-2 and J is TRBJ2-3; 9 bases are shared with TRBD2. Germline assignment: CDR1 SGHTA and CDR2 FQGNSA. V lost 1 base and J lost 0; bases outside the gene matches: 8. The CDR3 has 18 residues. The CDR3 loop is CASSLVAGAVRSTDTQYF. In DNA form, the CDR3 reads TGTGCCAGCAGCTTAGTAGCGGGGGCTGTTAGGAGCACAGATACGCAGTATTTT.

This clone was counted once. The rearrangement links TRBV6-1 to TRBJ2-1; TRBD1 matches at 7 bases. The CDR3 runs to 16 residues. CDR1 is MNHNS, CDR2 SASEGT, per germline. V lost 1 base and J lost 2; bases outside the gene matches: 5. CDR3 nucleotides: TGTGCCAGCAGTGAAGTAGGGGGCATCCCCTACAATGAGCAGTTCTTC. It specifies CASSEVGGIPYNEQFF.

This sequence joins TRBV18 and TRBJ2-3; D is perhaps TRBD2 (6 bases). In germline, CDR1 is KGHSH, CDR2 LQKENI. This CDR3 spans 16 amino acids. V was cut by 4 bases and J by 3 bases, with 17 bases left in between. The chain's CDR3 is CASSRSGDGATDTQYF. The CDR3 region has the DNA TGTGCCAGCTCACGGTCGGGGGACGGGGCGACAGATACGCAGTATTTT.

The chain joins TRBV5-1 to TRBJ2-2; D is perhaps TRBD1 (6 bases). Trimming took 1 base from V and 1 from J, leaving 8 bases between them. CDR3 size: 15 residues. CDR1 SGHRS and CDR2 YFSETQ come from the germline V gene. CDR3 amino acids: CASSLRDKNTGELFF. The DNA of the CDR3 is TGCGCCAGCAGCTTGCGGGACAAGAACACCGGGGAGCTGTTTTTT.

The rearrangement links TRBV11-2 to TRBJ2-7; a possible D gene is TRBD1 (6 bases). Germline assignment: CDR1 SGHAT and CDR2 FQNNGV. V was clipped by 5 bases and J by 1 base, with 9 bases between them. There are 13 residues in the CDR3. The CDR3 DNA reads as TGTGCCAGCAGCATGACAGGTTCCTACGAGCAGTACTTC. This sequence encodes CASSMTGSYEQYF. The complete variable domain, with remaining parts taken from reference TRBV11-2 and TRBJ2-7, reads EAGVAQSPRYKIIEKRQSVAFWCNPISGHATLYWYQQILGQGPKLLIQFQNNGVVDDSQLPKDRFSAERLKGVDSTLKIQPAKLEDSAVYLCASSMTGSYEQYFGPGTRLTVT.